These T cell receptor beta chains were read from a single sample in a study of post-analysis software for immune sequencing data. TCRdb called the PCR reads again in MiXCR, with one record for every CDR3 protein. The sample shows roughly 870,000 distinct CDR3 sequences, about 50% of them seen only once. The source material was blood. The receptors derive from a girl under 18 with multiple sclerosis. Both conserved end residues are part of each CDR3. A D gene is named only where the DNA matches it firmly. Some rows mark clone size as missing; the rest say once, few, many or name a class of expanded clone.

CDR3 protein: CASSPPGLAVNYNEQFF; CDR3 DNA: TGTGCCAGCAGTCCACCCGGACTAGCGGTGAACTACAATGAGCAGTTCTTC; D gene: TRBD2; J gene: TRBJ2-1; clone size: -; V gene: TRBV12-3/TRBV12-4
CDR3 protein: CASSLGWGTGPYEQYF; CDR3 DNA: TGTGCCAGCAGTTTGGGATGGGGGACTGGGCCCTACGAGCAGTACTTC; D gene: -; J gene: TRBJ2-7; clone size: -; V gene: TRBV12-3/TRBV12-4
CDR3 protein: CSVAPGQPNSWQYF; CDR3 DNA: TGCAGCGTTGCTCCGGGACAGCCCAATAGCTGGCAGTACTTC; D gene: TRBD1; J gene: TRBJ2-7; clone size: few; V gene: TRBV29-1
CDR3 protein: CASSPTGSQPQHF; CDR3 DNA: TGTGCCAGCAGCCCGACAGGGTCCCAGCCCCAGCATTTT; D gene: TRBD1; J gene: TRBJ1-5; clone size: few; V gene: TRBV7-8
CDR3 protein: CASSQLGDHVGGYTF; CDR3 DNA: TGCGCCAGCAGTCAACTCGGGGACCACGTAGGTGGCTACACCTTC; D gene: -; J gene: TRBJ1-2; clone size: few; V gene: TRBV5-1
CDR3 protein: CASSSPSGRASRSHADTQYF; CDR3 DNA: TGTGCCAGCAGCTCACCCAGCGGGAGGGCCTCACGATCTCATGCAGATACGCAGTATTTT; D gene: TRBD2; J gene: TRBJ2-3; clone size: -; V gene: TRBV7-9
CDR3 protein: CASSLGLGGYTF; CDR3 DNA: TGTGCCAGCAGCTTGGGCCTTGGGGGCTACACCTTC; D gene: -; J gene: TRBJ1-2; clone size: few; V gene: TRBV7-9
CDR3 protein: CASRSAVYQETQYF; CDR3 DNA: TGTGCCAGCAGGTCAGCGGTGTACCAAGAGACCCAGTACTTC; D gene: -; J gene: TRBJ2-5; clone size: -; V gene: TRBV6-1
CDR3 protein: CSARESGGRETQYF; CDR3 DNA: TGCAGTGCTAGGGAAAGCGGGGGGCGGGAGACCCAGTACTTC; D gene: TRBD2; J gene: TRBJ2-5; clone size: -; V gene: TRBV20-1
CDR3 protein: CASSLPNRRGRNEQYF; CDR3 DNA: TGTGCCAGCAGCTTGCCCAATCGCCGGGGTCGTAACGAGCAGTACTTC; D gene: -; J gene: TRBJ2-7; clone size: once; V gene: TRBV5-6
CDR3 protein: CASSPDSGRIRETQYF; CDR3 DNA: TGTGCCAGCTCACCCGACTCGGGACGGATCCGGGAGACCCAGTACTTC; D gene: -; J gene: TRBJ2-5; clone size: -; V gene: TRBV18
CDR3 protein: CASSPQMGYKAGYTF; CDR3 DNA: TGCGCCAGCAGCCCCCAGATGGGGTATAAGGCTGGCTACACCTTC; D gene: -; J gene: TRBJ1-2; clone size: -; V gene: TRBV4-1
CDR3 protein: CASSKDFGSYNEQFF; CDR3 DNA: TGTGCCAGCAGCAAGGACTTTGGGTCCTACAATGAGCAGTTCTTC; D gene: -; J gene: TRBJ2-1; clone size: -; V gene: TRBV7-6
CDR3 protein: CASSFPRGDLSTDTQYF; CDR3 DNA: TGTGCCAGCAGTTTTCCGCGCGGGGATCTTAGCACAGATACGCAGTATTTT; D gene: -; J gene: TRBJ2-3; clone size: -; V gene: TRBV12-3/TRBV12-4
CDR3 protein: CASSLSADLSSYEQYF; CDR3 DNA: TGTGCCAGCAGTTTATCGGCGGACCTAAGCTCCTACGAGCAGTACTTC; D gene: -; J gene: TRBJ2-7; clone size: few; V gene: TRBV27
CDR3 protein: CASSRSGVGDTQYF; CDR3 DNA: TGTGCCAGCAGCCGTAGCGGGGTGGGAGATACGCAGTATTTT; D gene: TRBD2; J gene: TRBJ2-3; clone size: -; V gene: TRBV7-2
CDR3 protein: CASSLYTGVSYNEQFF; CDR3 DNA: TGTGCCAGCAGCTTGTATACAGGGGTATCCTACAATGAGCAGTTCTTC; D gene: TRBD1; J gene: TRBJ2-1; clone size: -; V gene: TRBV5-6
CDR3 protein: CASSYGGMNEKLFF; CDR3 DNA: TGTGCCAGCAGTTACGGGGGTATGAATGAAAAACTGTTTTTT; D gene: -; J gene: TRBJ1-4; clone size: -; V gene: TRBV6-6
CDR3 protein: CSARVPGRDEQYF; CDR3 DNA: TGCAGTGCTAGAGTTCCAGGGAGGGACGAGCAGTACTTC; D gene: TRBD2; J gene: TRBJ2-7; clone size: few; V gene: TRBV20-1
CDR3 protein: CASSLGNGGPINEQFF; CDR3 DNA: TGTGCCAGCAGTTTGGGGAACGGGGGACCAATCAATGAGCAGTTCTTC; D gene: -; J gene: TRBJ2-1; clone size: -; V gene: TRBV12-3/TRBV12-4
CDR3 protein: CASSQEVPLGPNTGELFF; CDR3 DNA: TGTGCCAGCAGCCAAGAAGTCCCTCTCGGGCCGAACACCGGGGAGCTGTTTTTT; D gene: -; J gene: TRBJ2-2; clone size: few; V gene: TRBV4-2
CDR3 protein: CASSPGGGRASYEQYF; CDR3 DNA: TGCGCCAGCAGCCCGGGGGGCGGGAGGGCCTCTTACGAGCAGTACTTC; D gene: TRBD2; J gene: TRBJ2-7; clone size: -; V gene: TRBV5-1
CDR3 protein: CASSLPLGSAEAFF; CDR3 DNA: TGCGCCAGCAGCTTGCCTCTGGGTTCAGCTGAAGCTTTCTTT; D gene: -; J gene: TRBJ1-1; clone size: -; V gene: TRBV5-1
CDR3 protein: CSASVGGQGSSYNSPLHF; CDR3 DNA: TGCAGTGCTAGTGTAGGGGGACAGGGGAGCTCCTATAATTCACCCCTCCACTTT; D gene: TRBD1; J gene: TRBJ1-6; clone size: once; V gene: TRBV20-1
CDR3 protein: CASSGVEGFYEQYF; CDR3 DNA: TGTGCCAGCAGTGGGGTGGAGGGTTTCTACGAGCAGTACTTC; D gene: -; J gene: TRBJ2-7; clone size: -; V gene: TRBV12-3/TRBV12-4
CDR3 protein: CATSGIKQGSGQETQYF; CDR3 DNA: TGTGCCACCAGTGGAATAAAGCAGGGAAGTGGTCAAGAGACCCAGTACTTC; D gene: -; J gene: TRBJ2-5; clone size: -; V gene: TRBV15
CDR3 protein: CSVRGGPVPYGYTF; CDR3 DNA: TGCAGCGTACGGGGGGGTCCAGTTCCCTATGGCTACACCTTC; D gene: -; J gene: TRBJ1-2; clone size: -; V gene: TRBV29-1
CDR3 protein: CASSNVETQYF; CDR3 DNA: TGTGCCAGTAGCAATGTGGAGACCCAGTACTTC; D gene: -; J gene: TRBJ2-5; clone size: few; V gene: TRBV19
CDR3 protein: CASGKNPGTGRTGELFF; CDR3 DNA: TGTGCCAGCGGTAAAAATCCGGGGACTGGGCGCACCGGGGAGCTGTTTTTT; D gene: -; J gene: TRBJ2-2; clone size: -; V gene: TRBV6-1
CDR3 protein: CSVRDTQETQYF; CDR3 DNA: TGCAGCGTACGGGACACCCAAGAGACCCAGTACTTC; D gene: -; J gene: TRBJ2-5; clone size: -; V gene: TRBV29-1
CDR3 protein: CASSQEISRGTGELFF; CDR3 DNA: TGTGCCAGCAGCCAAGAGATATCGAGGGGCACCGGGGAGCTGTTTTTT; D gene: -; J gene: TRBJ2-2; clone size: -; V gene: TRBV14
CDR3 protein: CASSLGPIPQKSGDTQYF; CDR3 DNA: TGTGCCAGCAGCTTGGGGCCGATCCCCCAAAAATCGGGGGATACGCAGTATTTT; D gene: -; J gene: TRBJ2-3; clone size: few; V gene: TRBV7-2
CDR3 protein: CSARVTGGYGYTF; CDR3 DNA: TGCAGTGCTAGAGTAACAGGGGGCTATGGCTACACCTTC; D gene: TRBD1; J gene: TRBJ1-2; clone size: -; V gene: TRBV20-1
CDR3 protein: CAISEQPTYNEQFF; CDR3 DNA: TGTGCCATCAGTGAACAGCCTACCTACAATGAGCAGTTCTTC; D gene: -; J gene: TRBJ2-1; clone size: -; V gene: TRBV10-3
CDR3 protein: CSVAQASTDTQYF; CDR3 DNA: TGCAGCGTTGCACAGGCTAGCACAGATACGCAGTATTTT; D gene: -; J gene: TRBJ2-3; clone size: -; V gene: TRBV29-1
CDR3 protein: CASRRRIDQPQHF; CDR3 DNA: TGTGCCAGCCGACGTCGGATTGATCAGCCCCAGCATTTT; D gene: -; J gene: TRBJ1-5; clone size: -; V gene: TRBV6-5
CDR3 protein: CASSFNGGRTDTQYF; CDR3 DNA: TGTGCCAGCAGCTTTAACGGGGGGAGGACAGATACGCAGTATTTT; D gene: TRBD2; J gene: TRBJ2-3; clone size: -; V gene: TRBV7-2
CDR3 protein: CASRLGTDYNEQFF; CDR3 DNA: TGTGCCAGCAGGTTGGGGACGGACTACAATGAGCAGTTCTTC; D gene: -; J gene: TRBJ2-1; clone size: few; V gene: TRBV7-2
CDR3 protein: CASSALAGGQETQYF; CDR3 DNA: TGTGCCAGCAGTGCTTTAGCGGGAGGCCAAGAGACCCAGTACTTC; D gene: TRBD2; J gene: TRBJ2-5; clone size: few; V gene: TRBV2
CDR3 protein: CASSVDPLEWTGLENIQYF; CDR3 DNA: TGTGCCAGCAGCGTAGACCCACTCGAATGGACAGGGTTGGAAAACATTCAGTACTTC; D gene: TRBD1; J gene: TRBJ2-4; clone size: -; V gene: TRBV9
CDR3 protein: CAGSTSRYEQYF; CDR3 DNA: TGTGCCGGATCGACTAGTAGGTACGAGCAGTACTTC; D gene: -; J gene: TRBJ2-7; clone size: -; V gene: TRBV28
CDR3 protein: CASSQVGQTNTEAFF; CDR3 DNA: TGCGCCAGCAGCCAAGTCGGTCAGACCAACACTGAAGCTTTCTTT; D gene: -; J gene: TRBJ1-1; clone size: few; V gene: TRBV4-1
CDR3 protein: CASTRTGGLHEQYF; CDR3 DNA: TGTGCCAGCACCCGGACAGGGGGGCTCCACGAGCAGTACTTC; D gene: TRBD1; J gene: TRBJ2-7; clone size: -; V gene: TRBV12-3/TRBV12-4
CDR3 protein: CASSLQGIGRTHNEQFF; CDR3 DNA: TGCGCCAGCAGCTTACAGGGCATCGGGAGAACGCACAATGAGCAGTTCTTC; D gene: -; J gene: TRBJ2-1; clone size: -; V gene: TRBV5-1
CDR3 protein: CSARDPTSGSTDTQYF; CDR3 DNA: TGCAGTGCTAGAGATCCCACTAGCGGGAGTACAGATACGCAGTATTTT; D gene: TRBD2; J gene: TRBJ2-3; clone size: -; V gene: TRBV20-1
CDR3 protein: CASSSPGGGGYTF; CDR3 DNA: TGTGCCAGCAGTTCCCCCGGAGGAGGAGGCTACACCTTC; D gene: -; J gene: TRBJ1-2; clone size: -; V gene: TRBV6-5
CDR3 protein: CASTNSGRGYEQYF; CDR3 DNA: TGTGCCAGCACCAATAGCGGGAGAGGGTACGAGCAGTACTTC; D gene: TRBD2; J gene: TRBJ2-7; clone size: -; V gene: TRBV25-1